The 23 T cell receptor beta chains below come from one sample, sequenced in a study of blood T cell repertoires in COVID-19. Assay used: immunoSEQ multiplex PCR; TCRdb lists only in-frame clones, some missing. The sample carries approximately 360,000 clones, roughly 89% recorded once. The sequenced sample consisted of peripheral blood. The source of these receptors is a man in his late teens or twenties with active or convalescent COVID-19.

This chain uses TRBV27 with TRBJ1-1, with D possibly matching TRBD1 (6 bases). The germline V gene encodes CDR1 MNHEY and CDR2 SMNVEV (reference sequence). Trimming removed 3 bases from V and 1 base from J, with 9 bases in between. This CDR3 is 14 amino acids long. CDR3 DNA: TGTGCCAGCAGTTTTGACAGGACGAACACTGAAGCTTTCTTT. Its translation: CASSFDRTNTEAFF.

This clone occurred a few times. The V and J genes are TRBV10-1 and TRBJ1-2, with 11 bases matching TRBD1. V shed 7 bases, J shed 2 bases, and the junction held 12 bases outside the gene matches. The CDR3 runs 17 residues. Germline CDR1 WNHNN, CDR2 SYGVQD (reference sequence). CDR3 amino acids: CASTFSRDRGENYGYTF. CDR3 DNA sequence: TGCGCCAGCACCTTCAGCCGGGACAGGGGGGAAAACTATGGCTACACCTTC.

The chain carries TRBV10-3 and TRBJ2-1; D unresolved. CDR1 ENHRY and CDR2 SYGVKD come from the germline V gene. The CDR3 consists of 11 residues. Trimming left V 11 bases short and J 10 bases short, with 15 bases between. The CDR3 loop reads CASSVNEEQFF. In DNA form, the CDR3 reads TGTGCCTCCTCTGTGAATGAGGAGCAGTTCTTC.

V usage is TRBV28 and J usage is TRBJ2-1; 10 bases align to TRBD2. V gave up 6 bases and J gave up 2 bases; unmatched junction bases: 22. The CDR3 is 21 residues long. CDR1 is MDHEN, CDR2 SYDVKM, per germline. The CDR3 spells CASSHKRLDVGLAETYNEQFF. The CDR3 DNA sequence: TGTGCCAGCAGCCATAAACGGTTAGACGTCGGACTAGCGGAGACCTACAATGAGCAGTTCTTC.

The chain uses TRBV28 and TRBJ1-5, with a weak D call TRBD1 (5 bases). This CDR3 region has 14 residues. CDR1 is MDHEN and CDR2 is SYDVKM in the germline V gene. With 3 bases removed from V and 9 bases from J, the gap between germline ends came to 15 bases. CDR3 nucleotide sequence: TGTGCCAGCAGTTTTTCAGGGTACGGTCGGCCCCAGCATTTT. This sequence encodes CASSFSGYGRPQHF.

This chain links TRBV7-3 with TRBJ2-5; 7 bases fit TRBD1. Germline CDR1 is SGHTA and CDR2 is FQGTGA. The ends lost 0 bases at V and 5 bases at J; junction bases unmatched: 18. This CDR3 spans 19 amino acids. Here the CDR3 reads CASSLTGTGVGGPRETQYF. The CDR3 region has the DNA TGTGCCAGCAGCTTAACTGGTACAGGGGTAGGTGGGCCACGGGAGACCCAGTACTTC.

This clone has a single count. This CDR3 is CASSRTGVGQPQHF. CDR3 coding DNA: TGTGCCAGCAGCCGGACAGGGGTCGGACAGCCCCAGCATTTT. The genes are TRBV28 and TRBJ1-5; 9 bases align to TRBD1. This CDR3 contains 14 residues. The junction had 7 bases not matched to a gene; V was cut back by 6 bases and J by 7 bases. CDR1 and CDR2 (germline): MDHEN, SYDVKM.

This chain connects TRBV29-1 to TRBJ2-1; 10 bases align to TRBD2. Germline V gene lookup returns CDR1 SQVTM and CDR2 ANQGSEA. The CDR3 contains 13 residues. V was clipped by 7 bases and J by 9 bases; unmatched bases: 9. CDR3 sequence: CSGASGRSGEQFF. CDR3 DNA: TGCAGCGGCGCTAGCGGGAGATCAGGTGAGCAGTTCTTC.

The chain links TRBV6-2 or TRBV6-3 to TRBJ2-3, with TRBD1 identical over 10 bases. Looked up from germline, CDR1 is MNHEY and CDR2 is SVGEGT. The junction had 5 bases not matched to a gene; V was cut back by 5 bases and J by 0 bases. The CDR3 runs 16 residues. The CDR3 DNA is TGTGCCAGCAGTACCCGGACAGGGGGAAGCACAGATACGCAGTATTTT. Translation: CASSTRTGGSTDTQYF.

V usage is TRBV19 and J usage is TRBJ1-5; D is perhaps TRBD1 (5 bases). The V gene's germline CDR1 is LNHDA and CDR2 SQIVND (reference sequence). The CDR3 is 13 residues long. The ends were cut back, 10 bases at V and 11 bases at J, with 21 bases in the middle. In DNA form, the CDR3 reads TGTGCCACTCAAGGGACTGCTATCATGGCCCAGCATTTT. This codes for CATQGTAIMAQHF.

The chain couples TRBV28 to TRBJ1-1; D not certain. This CDR3 is 14 amino acids long. The V and J ends lost 3 bases and 1 base respectively, with 9 bases between them. The germline V gene has CDR1 MDHEN and CDR2 SYDVKM. As DNA, the CDR3 is TGTGCCAGCAGTTTGGACGGGGAGAACACTGAAGCTTTCTTT. Residues: CASSLDGENTEAFF.

V and J are TRBV6-6 and TRBJ2-1; 12 positions match TRBD2. V was pared by 6 bases and J by 5 bases, with 5 bases of the junction left unmatched. From germline, CDR1 is MNHNY and CDR2 SVGAGI (reference sequence). CDR3 size: 15 residues. CDR3 residues: CASRPLAGGHNEQFF. CDR3 coding DNA: TGTGCCAGCAGGCCACTAGCGGGAGGACACAATGAGCAGTTCTTC.

The J gene is TRBJ2-1, the V gene TRBV29-1; 9 bases agree with TRBD1. This CDR3 has 14 amino acids. Germline values: CDR1 SQVTM, CDR2 ANQGSEA. V gave up 3 bases and J gave up 8 bases; unmatched junction bases: 8. DNA for the CDR3: TGCAGCGTTGAGAGGGGACAGGGTACCGATGAGCAGTTCTTC. It translates to CSVERGQGTDEQFF.

This rearrangement joins TRBV28 to TRBJ2-5; D is possibly TRBD2 (5 bases). V lost 7 bases to trimming and J lost 1 base, with 16 bases between them. The CDR3 has 15 amino acids. Germline assignment: CDR1 MDHEN and CDR2 SYDVKM. This CDR3 is CASTSLADFQETQYF. The CDR3 nucleotides read TGTGCCAGCACTAGCCTTGCCGACTTCCAAGAGACCCAGTACTTC. The whole variable domain, filled in from reference TRBV28 and TRBJ2-5, reads DVKVTQSSRYLVKRTGEKVFLECVQDMDHENMFWYRQDPGLGLRLIYFSYDVKMKEKGDIPEGYSVSREKKERFSLILESASTNQTSMYLCASTSLADFQETQYFGPGTRLLVL.

This sequence joins TRBV29-1 and TRBJ2-3, with 9 bases identical to TRBD2. The length of the CDR3 is 18 residues. With 1 base clipped from V and 1 base from J, the junction kept 12 bases outside the gene matches. The germline CDR1 and CDR2 sequences are SQVTM and ANQGSEA. CDR3 DNA sequence: TGCAGCGTTGAAGTTACCCCCTGGGCGGGAGGGGGCACAGATACGCAGTATTTT. It translates to CSVEVTPWAGGGTDTQYF.

Comment on this clone: This CDR3 is also generated by other DNA sequences in the sample. The chain has TRBV5-1 and TRBJ2-3; a possible D gene is TRBD1 (5 bases). The CDR3 length is 15 residues. V lost 0 bases, J lost 0 bases, and 8 bases lay in between. Germline V gene sequence: CDR1 SGHRS, CDR2 YFSETQ. The CDR3 sequence: CASSLVAGSTDTQYF. The CDR3 region has the DNA TGCGCCAGCAGCTTGGTCGCAGGGAGCACAGATACGCAGTATTTT.

The chain joins TRBV28 to TRBJ1-4; no firm D call. V was trimmed by 6 bases and J by 8 bases, leaving 16 bases between them. The CDR3 runs to 14 residues. Per germline, CDR1 MDHEN and CDR2 SYDVKM. In nucleotides, the CDR3 is TGTGCCAGCAGCCCCGGTGGAGGGCACGAAAAACTGTTTTTT. This translates into CASSPGGGHEKLFF.

This chain joins TRBV11-1 and TRBJ1-2, with 10 bases matching TRBD1. V lost 5 bases, J lost 8 bases, and 5 bases stayed unmatched. Per germline, CDR1 SGHAT and CDR2 FQDESV (reference sequence). The CDR3 length is 13 residues. The CDR3 loop is CASSIRDRGGYTF. The CDR3 coding sequence is TGTGCCAGCAGCATCCGGGACAGGGGAGGCTACACCTTC. Full variable domain (remainder filled in from reference TRBV11-1 and TRBJ1-2): EAEVAQSPRYKITEKSQAVAFWCDPISGHATLYWYRQILGQGPELLVQFQDESVVDDSQLPKDRFSAERLKGVDSTLKIQPAELGDSAMYLCASSIRDRGGYTFGSGTRLTVV.

The chain combines TRBV6-1 with TRBJ2-7; 8 bases align to TRBD1. CDR3 length equals 14 residues. The ends lost 3 bases at V and 4 bases at J; junction bases unmatched: 5. Germline V CDR1 and CDR2: MNHNS, SASEGT. CDR3 residues: CASSDRDRTYEQYF. The CDR3 DNA reads TGTGCCAGCAGTGACCGGGACAGGACGTACGAGCAGTACTTC.

This clone was detected once. The rearrangement uses TRBV2 and TRBJ1-4; TRBD1 is a possible D gene (5 bases). The germline V gene has CDR1 SNHLY and CDR2 FYNNEI. The V gene lost 7 bases and the J gene lost 5 bases, with 17 bases spanning the gap. This CDR3 is built from 15 residues. The CDR3 DNA sequence: TGTGCCAGCAAAGGCCCTAGACAGAAAAATGAAAAACTGTTTTTT. Amino acid sequence: CASKGPRQKNEKLFF.

The V gene is TRBV19, the J gene TRBJ2-7; 9 nucleotides align to TRBD1. This CDR3 comprises 15 residues. CDR1 and CDR2 (germline): LNHDA, SQIVND (reference sequence). Trimming removed 4 bases from V and 0 bases from J; junction bases left unmatched: 4. CDR3 bases: TGTGCCAGTAGTAACGGGACAGGGCCCTCCTACGAGCAGTACTTC. This translates into CASSNGTGPSYEQYF.

This rearrangement joins TRBV5-1 to TRBJ2-3, with a tentative D call TRBD1 (6 bases). Germline V gene data show CDR1 as SGHRS and CDR2 as YFSETQ. V dropped 0 bases and J dropped 6 bases, with 11 bases sitting between them. This CDR3 comprises 14 residues. CDR3 region: CASSLVAGVDTQYF. CDR3 in DNA: TGCGCCAGCAGCTTGGTAGCAGGGGTGGATACGCAGTATTTT.

This rearrangement joins TRBV9 to TRBJ2-7; tentatively, D is TRBD2 (6 bases). V lost 0 bases and J lost 3, with 13 bases in between. CDR3 size: 15 residues. Germline CDR1 is SGDLS and CDR2 is YYNGEE. The CDR3, as DNA: TGTGCCAGCAGCGTAGCTTCGACGGACTACTACGAGCAGTACTTC. Amino acid sequence: CASSVASTDYYEQYF.